The present T cell receptor beta chain was sequenced within a study of response to subunit inactivated influenza vaccine. Study-level findings and limits: It was suggested by the authors that few new T cells are recruited by each seasonal influenza vaccination.

The V gene end was trimmed by 0 bases and the J gene end by 12 bases; junction bases not matched to a gene: 2. Germline CDR1 is SGDLS and CDR2 is YYNGEE. This CDR3 has 12 amino acids. With respect to this clonotype: Its antigen is still unknown.

One entry per CDR3 protein results from TCRdb running MiXCR on the RT-PCR reads. Of hundreds of thousands of distinct CDR3 sequences listed, about 25% are singletons. Sequenced here: CD4+ T cells sorted from PBMCs, sampled roughly 5 days after vaccination. The rearrangement links TRBV9 to TRBJ2-1, with 8 bases lining up with TRBD1. This TCR derives from a man aged 45 to 65 who received an inactivated influenza vaccine. The CDR3 coding sequence is TGTGCCAGCAGCGTAGTTCAGGGGGCGCAGTTCTTC. This sequence encodes CASSVVQGAQFF.